This T cell receptor beta chain was documented in a study of graft-versus-host responses after intestinal transplantation. Findings and limits, study-wide: Circulating GvH clone levels at their peak were associated with HvG declines (early post-transplant).

On this clone: The antigen remains undetermined.

In germline, CDR1 is MNHEY, CDR2 SVGAGI. This CDR3 region has 14 residues. The data were produced by immunoSEQ multiplex PCR, yet TCRdb's version contains in-frame clones alone and is incomplete. The table includes some 90,000 clones, 85% to 95% detected once. This TCR came from a human donor who was the organ donor for an intestinal transplant. The chain carries TRBV6-5 and TRBJ2-5, with 9 bases fitting TRBD1. The tail of the sequence fits TRBJ2-7 better, so the J call may be wrong. The material sequenced was unstimulated CD8+ T cells sorted from spleen or lymph node cells, taken before transplant. CDR3 protein: CASSPRDRVYEQYF. Written as DNA, the CDR3 is TGTGCCAGCAGCCCCCGGGACAGGGTCTACGAGCAGTACTTC.